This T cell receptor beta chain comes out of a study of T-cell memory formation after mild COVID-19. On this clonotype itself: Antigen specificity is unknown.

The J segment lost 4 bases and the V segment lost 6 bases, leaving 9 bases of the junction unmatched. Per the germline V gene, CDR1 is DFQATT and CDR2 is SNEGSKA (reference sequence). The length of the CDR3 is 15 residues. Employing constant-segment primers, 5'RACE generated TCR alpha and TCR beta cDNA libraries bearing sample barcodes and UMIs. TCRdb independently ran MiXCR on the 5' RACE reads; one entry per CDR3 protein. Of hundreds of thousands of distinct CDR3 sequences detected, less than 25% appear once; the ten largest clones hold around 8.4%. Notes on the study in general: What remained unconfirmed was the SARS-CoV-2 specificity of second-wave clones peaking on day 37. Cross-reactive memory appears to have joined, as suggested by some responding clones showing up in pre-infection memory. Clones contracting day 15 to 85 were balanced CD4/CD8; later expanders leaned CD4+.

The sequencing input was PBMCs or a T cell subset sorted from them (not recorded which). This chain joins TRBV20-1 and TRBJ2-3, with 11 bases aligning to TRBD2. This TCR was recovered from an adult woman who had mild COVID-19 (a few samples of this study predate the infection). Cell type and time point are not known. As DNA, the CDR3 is TGCAGTGCCCGGAAAACTAGCGGGAGAGCAGATACGCAGTATTTT. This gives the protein CSARKTSGRADTQYF.